Sequencing of this TCR beta chain was carried out in a study of T cell responses to AZD1222 COVID-19 vaccine. Study information: Second-dose intervals of approximately 4 or approximately 12 weeks were pooled.

This clone has only one observation. The assay was immunoSEQ multiplex PCR, and TCRdb's table has in-frame clones only and misses some. The data hold 150,000 to 200,000 clones, with 90% to 95% observed a single time. Unmatched junction bases numbered 10, after V lost 4 bases and J lost 5 bases. This CDR3 has 15 amino acids. The germline V gene encodes CDR1 MNHNY and CDR2 SVGAGI (reference sequence). The sample in question was peripheral blood, obtained on day 0 of AZD1222 vaccination. This TCR was sampled from an adult in good health. V and J are TRBV6-6 and TRBJ1-2; 7 bases align to TRBD1. The CDR3 DNA sequence: TGTGCCAGCAGTTTTTGGGACAGTGGCGGGTATGGCTACACCTTC. Translation: CASSFWDSGGYGYTF.